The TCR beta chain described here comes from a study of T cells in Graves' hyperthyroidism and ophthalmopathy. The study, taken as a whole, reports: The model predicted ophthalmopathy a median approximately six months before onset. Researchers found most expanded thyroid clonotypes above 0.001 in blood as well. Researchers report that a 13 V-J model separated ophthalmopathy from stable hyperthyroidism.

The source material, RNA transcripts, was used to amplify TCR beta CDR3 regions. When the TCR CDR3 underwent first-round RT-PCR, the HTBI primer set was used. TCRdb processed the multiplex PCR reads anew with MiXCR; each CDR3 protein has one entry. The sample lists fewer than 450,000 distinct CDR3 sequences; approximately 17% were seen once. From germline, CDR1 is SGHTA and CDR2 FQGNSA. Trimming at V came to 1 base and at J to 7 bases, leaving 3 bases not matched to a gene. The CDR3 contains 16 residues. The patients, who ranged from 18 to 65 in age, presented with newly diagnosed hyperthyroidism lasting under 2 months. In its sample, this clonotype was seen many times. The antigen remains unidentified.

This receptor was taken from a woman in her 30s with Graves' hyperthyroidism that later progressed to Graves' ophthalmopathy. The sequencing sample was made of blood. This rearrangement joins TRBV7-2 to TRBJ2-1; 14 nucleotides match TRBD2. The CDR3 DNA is TGTGCCAGCAGCTTAGAAGGGACTAGCGGGAGTAATGAGCAGTTCTTC. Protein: CASSLEGTSGSNEQFF.